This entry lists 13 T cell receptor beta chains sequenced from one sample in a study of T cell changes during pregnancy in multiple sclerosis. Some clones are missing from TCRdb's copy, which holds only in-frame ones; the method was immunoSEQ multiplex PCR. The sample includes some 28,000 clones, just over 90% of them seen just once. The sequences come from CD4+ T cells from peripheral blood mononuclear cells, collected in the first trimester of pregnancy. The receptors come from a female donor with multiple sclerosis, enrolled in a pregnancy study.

DNA of the CDR3: TGTGCCAGCAGCCCGGGACTCCCGCGAGAGCAGTTCTTC. It codes for CASSPGLPREQFF. The V and J genes are TRBV7-2 and TRBJ2-1; D is possibly TRBD2 (6 bases). V was clipped by 5 bases and J by 10 bases, with 15 bases between them. The CDR3 sequence is 13 residues long. Germline V CDR1 and CDR2: SGHTA, FQGNSA.

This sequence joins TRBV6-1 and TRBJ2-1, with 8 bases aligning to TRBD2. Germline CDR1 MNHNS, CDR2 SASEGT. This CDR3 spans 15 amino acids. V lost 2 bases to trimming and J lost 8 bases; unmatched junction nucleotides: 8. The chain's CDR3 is CASSEFRGGLDEQFF. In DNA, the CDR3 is TGTGCCAGCAGTGAATTTCGGGGGGGTTTGGATGAGCAGTTCTTC.

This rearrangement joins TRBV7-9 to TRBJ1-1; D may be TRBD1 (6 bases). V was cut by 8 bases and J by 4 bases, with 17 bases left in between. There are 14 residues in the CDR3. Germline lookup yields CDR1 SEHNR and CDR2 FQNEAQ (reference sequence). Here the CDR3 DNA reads TGTGCCAGCTGGAACAGGGAGTGGAGCACTGAAGCTTTCTTT. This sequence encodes CASWNREWSTEAFF.

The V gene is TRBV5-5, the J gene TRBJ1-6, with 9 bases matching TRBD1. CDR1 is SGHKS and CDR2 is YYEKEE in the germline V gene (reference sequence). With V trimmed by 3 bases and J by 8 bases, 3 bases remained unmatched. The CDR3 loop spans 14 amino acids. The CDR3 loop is CASSWTGVDSPLHF. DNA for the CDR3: TGTGCCAGCAGCTGGACAGGGGTGGATTCACCCCTCCACTTT. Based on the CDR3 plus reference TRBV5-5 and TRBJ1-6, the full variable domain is DAGVTQSPTHLIKTRGQQVTLRCSPISGHKSVSWYQQVLGQGPQFIFQYYEKEERGRGNFPDRFSARQFPNYSSELNVNALLLGDSALYLCASSWTGVDSPLHFGNGTRLTVT.

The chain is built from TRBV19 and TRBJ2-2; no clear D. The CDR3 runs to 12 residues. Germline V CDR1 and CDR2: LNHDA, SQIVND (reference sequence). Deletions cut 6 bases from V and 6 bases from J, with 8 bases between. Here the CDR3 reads CASRGDSGELFF. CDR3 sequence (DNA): TGTGCCAGTAGGGGCGATTCCGGGGAGCTGTTTTTT.

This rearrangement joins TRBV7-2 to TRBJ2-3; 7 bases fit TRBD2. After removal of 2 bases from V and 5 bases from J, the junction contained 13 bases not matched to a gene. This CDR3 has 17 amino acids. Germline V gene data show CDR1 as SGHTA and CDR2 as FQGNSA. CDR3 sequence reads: CASSLWAPAGGGDTQYF. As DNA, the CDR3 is TGTGCCAGCAGCTTATGGGCCCCGGCGGGCGGGGGAGATACGCAGTATTTT.

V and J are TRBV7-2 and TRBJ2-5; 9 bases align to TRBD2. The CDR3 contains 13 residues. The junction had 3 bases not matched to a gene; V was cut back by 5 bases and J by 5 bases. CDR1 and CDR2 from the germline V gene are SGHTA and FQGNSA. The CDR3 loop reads CASSKGLAETQYF. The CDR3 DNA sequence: TGTGCCAGCAGCAAAGGACTAGCGGAGACCCAGTACTTC.

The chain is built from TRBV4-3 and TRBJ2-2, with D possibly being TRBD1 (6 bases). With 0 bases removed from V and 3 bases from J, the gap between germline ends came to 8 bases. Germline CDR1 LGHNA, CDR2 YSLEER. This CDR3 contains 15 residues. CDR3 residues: CASSQDAGDTGELFF. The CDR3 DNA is TGCGCCAGCAGCCAAGACGCAGGGGACACCGGGGAGCTGTTTTTT.

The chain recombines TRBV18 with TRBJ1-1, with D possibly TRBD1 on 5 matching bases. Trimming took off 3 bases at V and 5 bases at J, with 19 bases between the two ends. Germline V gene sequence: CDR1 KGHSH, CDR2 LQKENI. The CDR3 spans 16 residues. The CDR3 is CASSPRAGKDLTEAFF. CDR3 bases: TGTGCCAGCTCACCCCGCGCAGGGAAAGACTTGACTGAAGCTTTCTTT.

CDR3 sequence: CSGARQETQYF. The CDR3 DNA reads as TGCAGTGGCGCCCGGCAAGAGACCCAGTACTTC. This chain connects TRBV20-1 to TRBJ2-5; D gene uncertain. This CDR3 spans 11 amino acids. V dropped 7 bases and J dropped 2 bases, with 8 bases sitting between them. Germline V lookup: CDR1 DFQATT, CDR2 SNEGSKA (reference sequence).

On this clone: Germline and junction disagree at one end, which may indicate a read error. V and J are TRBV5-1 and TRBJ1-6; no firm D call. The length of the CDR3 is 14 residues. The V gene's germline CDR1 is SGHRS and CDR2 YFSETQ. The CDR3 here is CASRDIPYNSPLRF. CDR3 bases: TGCGCCAGCAGAGACATCCCCTATAATTCACCCCTCCGCTTT.

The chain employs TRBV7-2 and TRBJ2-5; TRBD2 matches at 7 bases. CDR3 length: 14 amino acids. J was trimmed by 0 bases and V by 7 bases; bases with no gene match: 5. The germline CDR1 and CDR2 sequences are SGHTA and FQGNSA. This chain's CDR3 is CASTRDYYQETQYF. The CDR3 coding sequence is TGTGCCAGCACCCGGGACTATTACCAAGAGACCCAGTACTTC.

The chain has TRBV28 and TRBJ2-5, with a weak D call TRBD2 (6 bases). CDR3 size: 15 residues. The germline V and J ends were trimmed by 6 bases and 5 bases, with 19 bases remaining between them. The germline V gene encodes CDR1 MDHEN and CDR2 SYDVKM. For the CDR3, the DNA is TGTGCCAGCAGCCGTGCGGGACCCCAGCGGGAGACCCAGTACTTC. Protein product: CASSRAGPQRETQYF.